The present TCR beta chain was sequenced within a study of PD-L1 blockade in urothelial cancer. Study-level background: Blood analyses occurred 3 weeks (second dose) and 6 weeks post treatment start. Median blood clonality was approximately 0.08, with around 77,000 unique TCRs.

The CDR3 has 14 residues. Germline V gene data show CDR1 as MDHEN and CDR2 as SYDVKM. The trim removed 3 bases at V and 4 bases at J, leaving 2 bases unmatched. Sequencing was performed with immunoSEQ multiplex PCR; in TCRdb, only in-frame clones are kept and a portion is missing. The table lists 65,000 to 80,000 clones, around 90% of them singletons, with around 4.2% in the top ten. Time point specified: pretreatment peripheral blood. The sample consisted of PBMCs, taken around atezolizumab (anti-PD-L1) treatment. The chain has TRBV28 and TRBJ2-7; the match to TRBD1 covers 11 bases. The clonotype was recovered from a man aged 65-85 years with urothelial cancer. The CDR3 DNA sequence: TGTGCCAGCAGTTTCGGGACAGGGGGGTACGAGCAGTACTTC. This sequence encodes CASSFGTGGYEQYF.